This passage covers 29 T cell receptor beta chains from one sample sequenced in a study of T cell repertoires in cytomegalovirus infection. TCRdb recomputed calls from the reads with MiXCR, one row per CDR3 protein. This table has around 170,000 distinct CDR3 sequences, 13% to 15% appearing once. Sequenced material: PBMCs. The receptors shown here come from a human donor in good health (CMV status not recorded). Some clones in this sample may be carry-over from other donors' samples.

This clonotype has more than one count but fewer than ten. The genes are TRBV20-1 and TRBJ2-1; 11 nucleotides agree with TRBD2. CDR1 is DFQATT, CDR2 SNEGSKA, per germline (reference sequence). J gave up 5 bases and V 2 bases, and 8 bases lay outside the gene matches. CDR3 length: 16 amino acids. CDR3 nucleotide sequence: TGCAGTGCTAGACTTAGCGGGAGGGCCATGGACAATGAGCAGTTCTTC. The encoded protein is CSARLSGRAMDNEQFF.

This clonotype was counted only a few times. The V call is TRBV6-2 or TRBV6-3, the J call TRBJ2-7, with 8 positions matching TRBD2. The germline gives CDR1 MNHEY, CDR2 SVGEGT. The CDR3 runs 14 residues. Germline trimming cut 5 bases from V and 3 bases from J; bases unmatched to any gene: 6. CDR3 region: CASSGTGGRYEQYF. The CDR3 DNA follows: TGTGCCAGCAGTGGGACGGGGGGGCGCTACGAGCAGTACTTC.

This clonotype was seen a handful of times. The genes are TRBV14 and TRBJ1-1, with 9 bases fitting TRBD1. Germline V CDR1 and CDR2: SGHDN, FVKESK. The CDR3 covers 17 residues. Unmatched junction bases numbered 12, after V lost 4 bases and J lost 3 bases. The CDR3 region is CASSLLGTGRSDTEAFF. The DNA for the CDR3 is TGTGCCAGCAGCCTTCTAGGGACAGGGCGGTCGGACACTGAAGCTTTCTTT.

Note on this clonotype: Germline is not matched at one junction end, which may reflect a read error. This chain links TRBV3-1 with TRBJ2-4, with D possibly called TRBD1 or TRBD2 (5 bases each). The CDR3 has 15 amino acids. Germline CDR1 LGHDT, CDR2 YNNKEL (reference sequence). The CDR3 coding sequence is TGTGCCAGCAGCCAAGATCAGGCGCCGGGACGGACTGTGAACTTC. This sequence encodes CASSQDQAPGRTVNF.

This clonotype was counted between two and nine times. The chain recombines TRBV6-6 with TRBJ2-1; the D gene is possibly TRBD2 (5 bases). This CDR3 comprises 13 residues. The germline V gene has CDR1 MNHNY and CDR2 SVGAGI (reference sequence). V was trimmed by 0 bases and J by 10 bases, leaving 10 bases between them. This CDR3 is CASSYSSGREQFF. In DNA form, the CDR3 reads TGTGCCAGCAGTTACTCGTCGGGAAGAGAGCAGTTCTTC.

This clonotype was recorded a few times. The chain uses TRBV12-3 or TRBV12-4 and TRBJ1-2, with 7 bases aligning to TRBD1. V shed 0 bases and J 4 bases; nucleotides not matched to a gene: 8. The CDR3 runs to 16 residues. The CDR3 protein is CASSLAPTGVLYGYTF. The CDR3 DNA follows: TGTGCCAGCAGTTTAGCGCCCACAGGGGTACTCTATGGCTACACCTTC.

The chain recombines TRBV23-1 with TRBJ2-5; no reliable D call. TRBV23-1 belongs to the ORF category, with a function that is uncertain. The length of the CDR3 is 12 residues. V lost 9 bases and J 2 bases, leaving 10 bases between the germline ends. CDR3 sequence reads: CARPTSQETQYF. The CDR3 DNA reads as TGCGCCAGACCGACAAGTCAAGAGACCCAGTACTTC.

This clonotype was counted only a few times. V is TRBV6-2 or TRBV6-3 and J is TRBJ1-5; unclear D gene. Trimming took off 0 bases at V and 11 bases at J, with 11 bases between the two ends. CDR1 is MNHEY, CDR2 SVGEGT, per germline. This CDR3 contains 13 residues. CDR3 bases: TGTGCCAGCAGTTACTCGGGCAGCCCGGCCCAGCATTTT. Its protein product is CASSYSGSPAQHF.

The genes are TRBV7-3 and TRBJ2-3, with 8 bases aligning to TRBD1. CDR3 size: 14 residues. The trim removed 5 bases at V and 6 bases at J, leaving 7 bases unmatched. Per the germline V gene, CDR1 is SGHTA and CDR2 is FQGTGA. CDR3 in amino acids: CASSIRTGSDTQYF. The CDR3 nucleotides read TGTGCCAGCAGCATCAGGACAGGGTCCGATACGCAGTATTTT.

In regard to this clonotype: A much larger clone differs by one base, so this may be a read error. CDR3 loop: CASSLGRPDRVETRYF. The CDR3 DNA sequence: TGTGCCAGCAGCTTAGGTAGACCGGACAGGGTGGAGACCCGGTACTTC. The chain joins TRBV7-2 to TRBJ2-5, with 8 bases aligning to TRBD1. CDR3 length: 16 amino acids. CDR1 is SGHTA, CDR2 FQGNSA, per germline.

This clonotype was counted only a few times. The chain links TRBV5-1 to TRBJ1-4, with TRBD1 matching over 9 bases. V shed 4 bases, J shed 8 bases, and the junction held 9 bases outside the gene matches. The V gene's germline CDR1 is SGHRS and CDR2 YFSETQ. The CDR3 has 15 amino acids. As DNA, the CDR3 is TGCGCCAGCAGCCGGAACAGGGGGCGCGGAGAAAAACTGTTTTTT. Residues: CASSRNRGRGEKLFF.

In its sample, this clonotype was seen many times. The chain combines TRBV20-1 with TRBJ2-7; 11 bases fit TRBD2. J gave up 5 bases and V 6 bases, and 9 bases lay outside the gene matches. The CDR3 contains 14 residues. Germline values: CDR1 DFQATT, CDR2 SNEGSKA (reference sequence). The CDR3: CSAVPLAGVDEQYF. In DNA form, the CDR3 reads TGCAGTGCCGTTCCACTAGCGGGAGTCGACGAGCAGTACTTC.

Note on this clonotype: It may be a read error: a sequence one base away is much more abundant. The chain employs TRBV12-3 or TRBV12-4 and TRBJ2-1; 7 bases map to TRBD2. This CDR3 has 14 amino acids. CDR3 sequence (DNA): TGTGCCAGCAGTGGCCTGGGCGGGGGTAATGAGCAGTTGTTC. Translating it yields CASSGLGGGNEQLF.

This clonotype appeared a few times. The J gene is TRBJ1-6, the V gene TRBV19, with TRBD1 matching over 9 bases. J was trimmed by 7 bases and V by 7 bases; bases with no gene match: 8. The CDR3 contains 15 residues. Per the germline V gene, CDR1 is LNHDA and CDR2 is SQIVND (reference sequence). The CDR3: CASTGQGFGNSPLHF. The CDR3 DNA reads as TGTGCCAGTACCGGACAGGGGTTCGGGAATTCACCCCTCCACTTT.

This clonotype turned up a few times. The chain couples TRBV5-6 to TRBJ1-1, with 8 bases aligning to TRBD1. CDR3 length: 15 residues. CDR1 and CDR2 (germline): SGHDT, YYEEEE. J lost 6 bases, V lost 4 bases, and 11 bases had no gene match. The CDR3 sequence: CASSGRQGTHAEAFF. The CDR3 coding sequence is TGTGCCAGCAGCGGGAGACAGGGGACGCACGCTGAAGCTTTCTTT.

The V call is TRBV9, the J call TRBJ2-7; no definite D call. Looked up from germline, CDR1 is SGDLS and CDR2 is YYNGEE. This CDR3 region has 14 residues. The germline V and J ends were trimmed by 4 bases and 0 bases, with 11 bases remaining between them. This chain's CDR3 is CASSPGPLSYEQYF. The CDR3 region has the DNA TGTGCCAGCAGCCCCGGACCCCTCTCCTACGAGCAGTACTTC.

This clonotype was picked up many times. The chain is built from TRBV7-2 and TRBJ2-3, with TRBD2 matching over 8 bases. Germline-derived CDR1 and CDR2 are SGHTA and FQGNSA. This CDR3 has 14 residues. With 7 bases clipped from V and 3 bases from J, the junction kept 6 bases outside the gene matches. CDR3 bases: TGTGCCAGCACCAAAGCGGGAGTAACAGATACGCAGTATTTT. This translates into CASTKAGVTDTQYF.

This sequence joins TRBV20-1 and TRBJ1-4; tentatively, D is TRBD1 (6 bases). This CDR3 is built from 15 residues. The V end lost 0 bases, the J end lost 3 bases, and 11 bases lay between the germline ends. Looked up from germline, CDR1 is DFQATT and CDR2 is SNEGSKA (reference sequence). The CDR3 reads CSARDSRTANEKLFF. The CDR3 coding sequence is TGCAGTGCTAGAGATAGTCGGACAGCTAATGAAAAACTGTTTTTT.

The gene calls are TRBV5-3 and TRBJ2-7; D is possibly TRBD1 (6 bases). TRBV5-3 is classed as an ORF, of uncertain function. Trimming removed 8 bases from V and 2 bases from J, with 20 bases in between. This CDR3 spans 15 amino acids. For the CDR3, the DNA is TGTGCCAGCACCCTCGGTGGGACATCGCCCTACGAGCAGTACTTC. It translates to CASTLGGTSPYEQYF.

This clonotype has ten or more counts. The genes are TRBV7-2 and TRBJ2-3, with TRBD2 matching 10 bases. The CDR3 is 16 amino acids. V lost 1 base to trimming and J lost 2 bases; unmatched junction nucleotides: 3. CDR1 SGHTA and CDR2 FQGNSA come from the germline V gene. The CDR3 is CASSLGLAGATDTQYF. CDR3 bases: TGTGCCAGCAGCTTAGGGCTAGCGGGAGCCACAGATACGCAGTATTTT.

V is TRBV6-8 and J is TRBJ2-1; 11 bases line up with TRBD2. The CDR3 contains 16 residues. Germline CDR1 is MNHGY and CDR2 is SAAAGT. V gave up 4 bases and J gave up 7 bases; unmatched junction bases: 9. This chain's CDR3 is CASSSIVAGGPNEQFF. The CDR3 DNA follows: TGTGCCAGCAGTTCAATCGTAGCGGGGGGGCCGAATGAGCAGTTCTTC.

This clonotype was seen ten or more times. The V and J genes are TRBV6-1 and TRBJ1-5, with 7 bases fitting TRBD1. The CDR3 spans 16 residues. V shed 5 bases and J 0 bases; nucleotides not matched to a gene: 7. In germline, CDR1 is MNHNS, CDR2 SASEGT. The CDR3 is CASSLGTADSNQPQHF. The CDR3 DNA reads TGTGCCAGCAGTCTCGGGACAGCGGATAGCAATCAGCCCCAGCATTTT.

The table lists this clonotype with many counts. This rearrangement joins TRBV6-2 or TRBV6-3 to TRBJ2-5; TRBD2 might be the D (6 bases). The V end lost 8 bases, the J end lost 3 bases, and 22 bases lay between the germline ends. Germline CDR1 and CDR2: MNHEY and SVGEGT. The CDR3 totals 16 residues. The CDR3 protein is CASAGLRPASKETQYF. DNA of the CDR3: TGTGCCAGCGCGGGGCTGAGGCCGGCCTCAAAAGAGACCCAGTACTTC.

J is TRBJ2-3 and V is TRBV28, with D unresolved. The V and J ends lost 4 bases and 5 bases respectively, with 16 bases between them. The germline V gene encodes CDR1 MDHEN and CDR2 SYDVKM. CDR3 length: 15 residues. CDR3 nucleotide sequence: TGTGCCAGCAGTTCTAGGACGGAAAGGTTAGATACGCAGTATTTT. The encoded protein is CASSSRTERLDTQYF.

This clonotype was detected a few times. The rearrangement links TRBV14 to TRBJ2-2, with a weak D call TRBD1 (6 bases). Trimming took 2 bases from V and 7 from J, leaving 11 bases between them. Germline-derived CDR1 and CDR2 are SGHDN and FVKESK. The CDR3 spans 14 residues. The CDR3 DNA follows: TGTGCCAGCAGCCAAACAGGGTATGGCGGGGAGCTGTTTTTT. Amino acids: CASSQTGYGGELFF.

The rearrangement joins TRBV30 to TRBJ2-1; 8 bases line up with TRBD2. This CDR3 has 16 amino acids. V was pared by 3 bases and J by 10 bases, with 17 bases of the junction left unmatched. Germline CDR1 GTSNPN, CDR2 SVGIG (reference sequence). The CDR3 is CAWSRYRGSGSGEQFF. CDR3 bases: TGTGCCTGGAGCCGTTATCGGGGGAGCGGGAGTGGAGAGCAGTTCTTC.

This chain connects TRBV3-1 to TRBJ1-5; no firm D call. The V gene lost 0 bases and the J gene lost 9 bases, with 12 bases spanning the gap. In germline, CDR1 is LGHDT, CDR2 YNNKEL (reference sequence). The CDR3 totals 14 residues. The CDR3 sequence is CASSQDNAAGPQHF. CDR3 DNA: TGTGCCAGCAGCCAAGATAACGCCGCGGGGCCCCAGCATTTT.

Ten or more counts support this clonotype. The chain joins TRBV7-8 to TRBJ2-5; D is uncertain. Trimming removed 1 base at V and 0 bases at J, with 9 bases between. The germline gives CDR1 SGHVS, CDR2 FQNEAQ. CDR3 length: 15 residues. The CDR3 DNA sequence: TGTGCCAGCAGCTTAGAGGTCCAGTACCAAGAGACCCAGTACTTC. This gives the protein CASSLEVQYQETQYF.

The sample holds many counts of this clonotype. The chain links TRBV7-2 to TRBJ2-5; D gene ambiguous. Trimming stripped 5 bases from V and 4 bases from J, with 8 bases between. Germline CDR1 and CDR2: SGHTA and FQGNSA. This CDR3 is 12 amino acids long. The CDR3, as DNA: TGTGCCAGCAGCAAAAGGGTAGAGACCCAGTACTTC. The encoded protein is CASSKRVETQYF.